A single sample gave rise to the 6 T cell receptor beta chains below, sequenced in a study of cytotoxic CD8 clonotypes in ibrutinib-treated CLL. TCRdb's copy holds only in-frame clones and misses some; the assay was immunoSEQ multiplex PCR. The table lists 330,000 or so clones, 60% to 80% of them singletons. The source material was PBMCs, sampled after 36 months of ibrutinib treatment. Source of these receptors: a human donor with chronic lymphocytic leukemia.

This chain links TRBV5-4 with TRBJ2-7; 9 bases map to TRBD1. Germline V CDR1 and CDR2: SGHNT, YYREEE (reference sequence). Trimming cost V 0 bases and J 2 bases; bases outside gene matches: 6. This CDR3 region has 16 residues. The DNA of the CDR3 is TGTGCCAGCAGCTTGGCCGGGACAGGGATCACCTACGAGCAGTACTTC. Residues: CASSLAGTGITYEQYF.

A few counts support this clone. The V and J genes are TRBV9 and TRBJ1-1; the match to TRBD1 covers 11 bases. Germline CDR1 SGDLS, CDR2 YYNGEE. The CDR3 spans 18 residues. The V segment lost 3 bases and the J segment 3 bases; nucleotides outside the gene matches: 13. CDR3 region: CASSASLGTGGLDTEAFF. The DNA for the CDR3 is TGTGCCAGCAGCGCCTCTCTGGGGACAGGGGGATTGGACACTGAAGCTTTCTTT.

V and J are TRBV13 and TRBJ1-6, with a weak D call TRBD1 (5 bases). The CDR3 is made up of 14 amino acids. V lost 7 bases and J lost 8, with 15 bases in between. CDR1 and CDR2 from the germline V gene are PRHDT and FYEKMQ (reference sequence). The CDR3 loop is CASTFQGYDSPLHF. The CDR3 DNA sequence: TGTGCCAGCACCTTCCAGGGATATGATTCACCCCTCCACTTT.

On this clone: The identical CDR3 is also encoded by other nucleotide sequences in the sample. The chain combines TRBV18 with TRBJ2-1; 7 bases match TRBD1. The CDR3 has 15 residues. Germline-derived CDR1 and CDR2 are KGHSH and LQKENI. The V segment lost 6 bases and the J segment 1 base; nucleotides outside the gene matches: 6. In nucleotides, the CDR3 is TGTGCCAGCTCTCGACAGGGTTCGTCCTACAATGAGCAGTTCTTC. Translated, it gives CASSRQGSSYNEQFF.

The V call is TRBV28, the J call TRBJ2-7; weak D call: TRBD2 (5 bases). V shed 6 bases and J shed 0 bases, with 9 bases lying between them. The CDR3 sequence is 13 residues long. The germline V gene has CDR1 MDHEN and CDR2 SYDVKM. CDR3 DNA sequence: TGTGCCAGCAGACGAGGGATCTCCTACGAGCAGTACTTC. This codes for CASRRGISYEQYF.

This clone was picked up a small number of times. The chain uses TRBV9 and TRBJ2-7; weak D call: TRBD1 (6 bases). The V gene's germline CDR1 is SGDLS and CDR2 YYNGEE. Trimming cost V 0 bases and J 2 bases, with 12 bases left between them. The CDR3 runs 15 residues. The CDR3 DNA follows: TGTGCCAGCAGCGTAGGGACAGTCCCCACCTACGAGCAGTACTTC. Translated: CASSVGTVPTYEQYF.